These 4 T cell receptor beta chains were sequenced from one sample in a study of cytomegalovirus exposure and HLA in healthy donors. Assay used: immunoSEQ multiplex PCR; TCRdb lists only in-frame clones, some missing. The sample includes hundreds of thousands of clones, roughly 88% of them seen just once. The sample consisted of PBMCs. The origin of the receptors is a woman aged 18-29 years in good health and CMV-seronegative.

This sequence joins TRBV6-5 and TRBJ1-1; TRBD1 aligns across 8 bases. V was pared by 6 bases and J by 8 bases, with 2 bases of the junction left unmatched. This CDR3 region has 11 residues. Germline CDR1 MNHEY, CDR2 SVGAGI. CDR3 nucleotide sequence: TGTGCCAGCAGCAGGACAGGGGAAGCTTTCTTT. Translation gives CASSRTGEAFF.

The CDR3 here is CASSRSDSTSNQPQHF. The CDR3 DNA is TGTGCCAGTAGCAGATCGGACAGCACAAGCAATCAGCCCCAGCATTTT. V usage is TRBV19 and J usage is TRBJ1-5; D is possibly TRBD1 (6 bases). Germline loops: CDR1 LNHDA, CDR2 SQIVND (reference sequence). The CDR3 is 16 amino acids. V shed 6 bases and J shed 1 base, with 16 bases lying between them.

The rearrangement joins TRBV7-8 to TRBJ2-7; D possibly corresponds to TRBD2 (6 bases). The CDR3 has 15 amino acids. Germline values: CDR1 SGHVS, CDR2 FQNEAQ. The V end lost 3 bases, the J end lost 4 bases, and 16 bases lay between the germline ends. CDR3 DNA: TGTGCCAGCAGCTTCGGTGGGGCGGGACCTTACGAGCAGTACTTC. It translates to CASSFGGAGPYEQYF.

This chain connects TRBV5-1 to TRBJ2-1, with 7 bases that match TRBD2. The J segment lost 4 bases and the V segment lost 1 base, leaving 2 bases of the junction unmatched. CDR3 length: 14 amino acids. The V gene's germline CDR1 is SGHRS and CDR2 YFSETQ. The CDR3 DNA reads TGCGCCAGCAGCTTGAGCGGGGTTTACAATGAGCAGTTCTTC. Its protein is CASSLSGVYNEQFF. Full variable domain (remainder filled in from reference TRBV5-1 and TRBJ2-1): KAGVTQTPRYLIKTRGQQVTLSCSPISGHRSVSWYQQTPGQGLQFLFEYFSETQRNKGNFPGRFSGRQFSNSRSEMNVSTLELGDSALYLCASSLSGVYNEQFFGPGTRLTVL.